Each of the 30 T cell receptor beta chains below was sequenced from the same sample in a study of cytomegalovirus exposure and HLA in healthy donors. Amplification used 60 Vbeta primers and 13 Jbeta primers. Clones were read by immunoSEQ multiplex PCR, and TCRdb kept only the in-frame ones, dropping some. This table has about 130,000 clones, roughly 18% appearing once. Sequenced input: PBMCs. These receptors came from a female donor in good health and CMV-seropositive.

This chain joins TRBV2 and TRBJ2-3, with a possible D match to TRBD2 (6 bases). The CDR3 sequence is 14 residues long. V lost 5 bases to trimming and J lost 8 bases, with 17 bases between them. CDR1 is SNHLY, CDR2 FYNNEI, per germline. CDR3 amino acids: CASSWDSPSGTQYF. CDR3 sequence (DNA): TGTGCCAGCAGTTGGGACTCACCCTCGGGTACGCAGTATTTT.

The chain recombines TRBV6-1 with TRBJ2-7; TRBD1 matches at 8 bases. Germline V gene lookup returns CDR1 MNHNS and CDR2 SASEGT. The CDR3 spans 14 residues. Unmatched junction bases numbered 7, after V lost 6 bases and J lost 3 bases. In DNA, the CDR3 is TGTGCCAGCAGAACAACAGGGGGGAGCTACGAGCAGTACTTC. Amino acids: CASRTTGGSYEQYF.

The gene calls are TRBV27 and TRBJ2-7; 12 bases map to TRBD1. Germline V CDR1 and CDR2: MNHEY, SMNVEV (reference sequence). This CDR3 comprises 15 residues. The ends lost 3 bases at V and 9 bases at J; junction bases unmatched: 9. This chain's CDR3 is CASSFPGQGAVWQYF. The CDR3 DNA reads TGTGCCAGCAGTTTCCCGGGACAGGGGGCAGTGTGGCAGTACTTC.

This clone was observed a handful of times. This chain links TRBV19 with TRBJ2-5, with 7 nucleotides matching TRBD1. Trimming cost V 0 bases and J 3 bases; bases outside gene matches: 10. Germline values: CDR1 LNHDA, CDR2 SQIVND (reference sequence). The CDR3 contains 17 residues. The CDR3 protein is CASSIEQGVGEKETQYF. The CDR3 bases are TGTGCCAGTAGTATAGAGCAGGGGGTAGGGGAAAAAGAGACCCAGTACTTC. Using reference TRBV19 and TRBJ2-5 for the parts outside the CDR3, the full variable domain is DGGITQSPKYLFRKEGQNVTLSCEQNLNHDAMYWYRQDPGQGLRLIYYSQIVNDFQKGDIAEGYSVSREKKESFPLTVTSAQKNPTAFYLCASSIEQGVGEKETQYFGPGTRLLVL.

The chain combines TRBV5-8 with TRBJ2-7; 9 bases align to TRBD1. CDR3 length: 15 residues. The J segment lost 2 bases and the V segment lost 5 bases, leaving 8 bases of the junction unmatched. Germline CDR1 is SGHTS and CDR2 is YDEGEE. The CDR3 reads CASRYGTGRPYEQYF. The CDR3 bases are TGTGCCAGCAGATATGGGACAGGGAGACCCTACGAGCAGTACTTC.

The chain employs TRBV7-8 and TRBJ2-2, with 8 bases identical to TRBD2. This CDR3 has 16 amino acids. Germline CDR1 reads SGHVS; CDR2 reads FQNEAQ. Trimming took 2 bases from V and 4 from J; bases not matched to a gene: 6. In DNA form, the CDR3 reads TGTGCCAGCAGCTTACATTCCAGCGGGGGCACCGGGGAGCTGTTTTTT. This codes for CASSLHSSGGTGELFF.

The V call is TRBV9, the J call TRBJ2-3; D might be TRBD1 (6 bases). Looked up from germline, CDR1 is SGDLS and CDR2 is YYNGEE. V was shortened by 4 bases and J by 5 bases, with 14 bases between the two germline ends. The CDR3 has 14 residues. Here the CDR3 DNA reads TGTGCCAGCAGCCTCGGACAGTTAGGAGATACGCAGTATTTT. It encodes CASSLGQLGDTQYF.

This clone was observed a single time. The gene calls are TRBV18 and TRBJ1-2; D gene unclear. Trimming took 8 bases from V and 3 from J, leaving 13 bases between them. In germline, CDR1 is KGHSH, CDR2 LQKENI. The CDR3 runs to 13 residues. CDR3 residues: CASTRRVDYGYTF. CDR3 bases: TGTGCCAGCACAAGGAGGGTGGACTATGGCTACACCTTC.

This chain uses TRBV4-2 with TRBJ1-5, with D possibly TRBD1 on 5 matching bases. V lost 1 base to trimming and J lost 0 bases, with 16 bases between them. This CDR3 comprises 18 residues. The germline gives CDR1 LGHNA, CDR2 YNFKEQ. The CDR3 DNA is TGTGCCAGCAGCCAAGGCGAGACAGCCGGATATAGCAATCAGCCCCAGCATTTT. This sequence encodes CASSQGETAGYSNQPQHF.

This chain connects TRBV4-2 to TRBJ1-1; D ambiguous. Trimming removed 7 bases from V and 7 bases from J, with 16 bases in between. Germline CDR1 LGHNA, CDR2 YNFKEQ. This CDR3 region has 13 residues. The chain's CDR3 is CASIQQEMDEAFF. The CDR3 coding sequence is TGTGCCAGCATCCAGCAGGAAATGGATGAAGCTTTCTTT.

The rearrangement uses TRBV27 and TRBJ2-5, with 8 bases lining up with TRBD1. This CDR3 comprises 14 residues. From germline, CDR1 is MNHEY and CDR2 SMNVEV (reference sequence). The V gene end was trimmed by 9 bases and the J gene end by 3 bases; junction bases not matched to a gene: 9. The CDR3 loop reads CASARDRWEETQYF. The CDR3 DNA reads as TGTGCCAGTGCTCGGGACAGGTGGGAAGAGACCCAGTACTTC.

The chain uses TRBV7-9 and TRBJ2-3; 7 nucleotides align to TRBD1. Trimming removed 6 bases from V and 0 bases from J; junction bases left unmatched: 3. The CDR3 loop spans 14 amino acids. The germline CDR1 and CDR2 sequences are SEHNR and FQNEAQ (reference sequence). The CDR3 nucleotides read TGTGCCAGCAGTGGGACAGCAAGCACAGATACGCAGTATTTT. It translates to CASSGTASTDTQYF.

The rearrangement joins TRBV7-2 to TRBJ2-5, with 7 bases identical to TRBD1. CDR1 and CDR2 (germline): SGHTA, FQGNSA. Germline trimming cut 5 bases from V and 2 bases from J; bases unmatched to any gene: 11. The CDR3 covers 16 residues. The CDR3: CASSQGSRTGQETQYF. The DNA of the CDR3 is TGTGCCAGCAGCCAAGGAAGCCGGACAGGTCAAGAGACCCAGTACTTC.

The V and J genes are TRBV28 and TRBJ1-4, with unresolved D. Germline V lookup: CDR1 MDHEN, CDR2 SYDVKM. V was shortened by 6 bases and J by 7 bases, with 15 bases between the two germline ends. The CDR3 has 14 amino acids. In DNA, the CDR3 is TGTGCCAGCAGGGGCATGCAGTATGGTGAAAAACTGTTTTTT. Amino acid sequence: CASRGMQYGEKLFF.

This chain uses TRBV4-3 with TRBJ2-5, with D maybe TRBD2 (5 bases). The CDR3 consists of 15 residues. The V end lost 3 bases, the J end lost 5 bases, and 16 bases lay between the germline ends. Germline-derived CDR1 and CDR2 are LGHNA and YSLEER. CDR3 sequence: CASSQSMGRRETQYF. Written as DNA, the CDR3 is TGCGCCAGCAGCCAGTCGATGGGTCGGAGGGAGACCCAGTACTTC.

The chain links TRBV10-3 to TRBJ1-6, with 7 bases matching TRBD1. Germline CDR1 and CDR2: ENHRY and SYGVKD. V trimming: 9 bases; J trimming: 6 bases; junction bases outside the gene matches: 8. This CDR3 is 14 amino acids long. The CDR3 loop reads CAIGQALTNSPLHF. The CDR3, as DNA: TGTGCCATAGGACAGGCGCTTACTAATTCACCCCTCCACTTT.

This chain links TRBV29-1 with TRBJ1-1; TRBD1 agrees at 7 bases. Trimming took 7 bases from V and 6 from J; bases not matched to a gene: 11. The CDR3 length is 13 residues. The V gene's germline CDR1 is SQVTM and CDR2 ANQGSEA. DNA of the CDR3: TGCAGCGCTTCCGAGACAGGGAGCCCTGAAGCTTTCTTT. It translates to CSASETGSPEAFF. Filled out from reference TRBV29-1 and TRBJ1-1, the complete variable domain reads SAVISQKPSRDICQRGTSLTIQCQVDSQVTMMFWYRQQPGQSLTLIATANQGSEATYESGFVIDKFPISRPNLTFSTLTVSNMSPEDSSIYLCSASETGSPEAFFGQGTRLTVV.

This clone has only a few counts. The chain recombines TRBV10-3 with TRBJ2-3; tentative D call: TRBD1 (6 bases). V shed 6 bases and J shed 3 bases, with 13 bases lying between them. Germline loops: CDR1 ENHRY, CDR2 SYGVKD. The CDR3 is 14 amino acids. CDR3 coding DNA: TGTGCCATCAGGGAACAGGGTTCGACAGATACGCAGTATTTT. This sequence encodes CAIREQGSTDTQYF.

This chain joins TRBV27 and TRBJ1-1, with D possibly being TRBD1 (5 bases). V lost 5 bases and J lost 2, with 15 bases in between. CDR3 size: 15 residues. The germline gives CDR1 MNHEY, CDR2 SMNVEV (reference sequence). The CDR3, as DNA: TGTGCCAGCAGTGCAGACAAGGGGAAAAACACTGAAGCTTTCTTT. Translation: CASSADKGKNTEAFF.

This clone was picked up a small number of times. The chain's CDR3 is CASSYSGSTDTQYF. Written as DNA, the CDR3 is TGTGCCAGCAGCTATAGCGGGAGCACAGATACGCAGTATTTT. This chain joins TRBV13 and TRBJ2-3; 7 bases are shared with TRBD2. J lost 0 bases, V lost 4 bases, and 1 base had no gene match. This CDR3 contains 14 residues. CDR1 and CDR2 (germline): PRHDT, FYEKMQ (reference sequence).

This chain joins TRBV19 and TRBJ2-4; 9 positions match TRBD2. This CDR3 is 22 amino acids long. The germline gives CDR1 LNHDA, CDR2 SQIVND (reference sequence). With 0 bases clipped from V and 1 base from J, the junction kept 19 bases outside the gene matches. CDR3 in DNA: TGTGCCAGTAGTATAGACAGCGGCGACGGGACTAGCCGGGCGATGGCCAAAAACATTCAGTACTTC. Translated, it gives CASSIDSGDGTSRAMAKNIQYF.

This clone turned up a few times. This chain joins TRBV7-2 and TRBJ2-7, with D possibly being TRBD2 (6 bases). Trimming took 5 bases from V and 2 from J, leaving 10 bases between them. This CDR3 contains 13 residues. Germline V gives CDR1 SGHTA, CDR2 FQGNSA. CDR3 protein: CASSRRETYEQYF. The CDR3 nucleotides are TGTGCCAGCAGCCGCCGGGAGACCTACGAGCAGTACTTC. The complete variable domain, with remaining parts taken from reference TRBV7-2 and TRBJ2-7, reads GAGVSQSPSNKVTEKGKDVELRCDPISGHTALYWYRQSLGQGLEFLIYFQGNSAPDKSGLPSDRFSAERTGGSVSTLTIQRTQQEDSAVYLCASSRRETYEQYFGPGTRLTVT.

This chain links TRBV9 with TRBJ2-7; possible D gene TRBD2, 6 bases. Germline V gene data show CDR1 as SGDLS and CDR2 as YYNGEE. The CDR3 spans 14 residues. Trimming took off 4 bases at V and 3 bases at J, with 14 bases between the two ends. The CDR3 region is CASSPDGGFYEQYF. The CDR3 bases are TGTGCCAGCAGCCCGGACGGAGGGTTCTACGAGCAGTACTTC.

This clone was observed a few times. The chain combines TRBV4-2 with TRBJ2-1; the D is unclear. The CDR3 covers 15 residues. The germline gives CDR1 LGHNA, CDR2 YNFKEQ. V lost 0 bases, J lost 0 bases, and 6 bases lay in between. The CDR3 DNA follows: TGTGCCAGCAGCCAAGAGGTTAGCTCCTACAATGAGCAGTTCTTC. It yields the protein CASSQEVSSYNEQFF.

CDR3 nucleotide sequence: TGCACTCCAGGGGCTAGCGGGCCGAATATCCCTCACAATGAGCAGTTCTTC. Translating it yields CTPGASGPNIPHNEQFF. The chain uses TRBV1 and TRBJ2-1; the table's TRBD2 call for D was not verified on the DNA. TRBV1 is a known pseudogene. CDR3 length: 17 residues.

The chain is built from TRBV30 and TRBJ2-2, with TRBD2 matching 9 bases. The CDR3 is made up of 17 amino acids. Germline loops: CDR1 GTSNPN, CDR2 SVGIG (reference sequence). J gave up 7 bases and V 1 base, and 13 bases lay outside the gene matches. In nucleotides, the CDR3 is TGTGCCTGGAGTGCCCAGCGGGCGGGAGGGCCTGGCGGGGAGCTGTTTTTT. Translated: CAWSAQRAGGPGGELFF.

CDR3 residues: CAWSALRGDTQYF. The DNA of the CDR3 is TGTGCCTGGAGTGCCCTCAGGGGAGATACGCAGTATTTT. The rearrangement links TRBV30 to TRBJ2-3; D possibly corresponds to TRBD1 (6 bases). Germline V gene data show CDR1 as GTSNPN and CDR2 as SVGIG (reference sequence). The CDR3 length is 13 residues. V was clipped by 1 base and J by 5 bases, with 10 bases between them.

The chain joins TRBV18 to TRBJ2-1; a possible D gene is TRBD1 (5 bases). Germline V gives CDR1 KGHSH, CDR2 LQKENI. Trimming pared 4 bases from V and 4 bases from J, leaving 5 bases between. The CDR3 extends over 12 amino acids. In nucleotides, the CDR3 is TGTGCCAGCTCACAGGGGTACAATGAGCAGTTCTTC. Its translation: CASSQGYNEQFF.

The rearrangement joins TRBV4-2 to TRBJ1-1; 11 bases line up with TRBD1. CDR1 is LGHNA, CDR2 YNFKEQ, per germline. The CDR3 extends over 15 amino acids. J lost 4 bases, V lost 2 bases, and 3 bases had no gene match. The CDR3 nucleotides are TGTGCCAGCAGCCAACCCGGGACAGGGGGCACTGAAGCTTTCTTT. This gives the protein CASSQPGTGGTEAFF.

The chain joins TRBV7-9 to TRBJ1-4; D gene unclear. Trimming took off 1 base at V and 0 bases at J, with 9 bases between the two ends. This CDR3 comprises 16 residues. Germline CDR1 and CDR2: SEHNR and FQNEAQ (reference sequence). CDR3 residues: CASSLGRHTTNEKLFF. The DNA for the CDR3 is TGTGCCAGCAGCTTAGGACGACATACAACTAATGAAAAACTGTTTTTT.